This T cell receptor beta chain originates from a study of identical twins. Using its own MiXCR run on the 5' RACE reads, TCRdb lists one record per CDR3 protein. In the table there are some 570,000 distinct CDR3 sequences, approximately 20% of which are singletons. Whole-study results and caveats: Analyses based on zero insertions could be partly confounded by invariant MAIT and iNKT cells. When twins shared out-of-frame alpha sequences, those sequences had excess low generation probability. Out-of-frame beta sequences exhibited a weaker degree of excess twin sharing.

Of note for this clonotype: Antigen unknown.

Only healthy Caucasians were enrolled as donors. Another study also made use of these data, one on yellow fever vaccine responses in identical twins.

The source of this sequence is a woman aged 18-29 years in good health. The sequencing sample was made of CD4+ T cells sorted from blood.

This chain's CDR3 is CASSRSGGGTDTQYF. The CDR3 region has the DNA TGTGCCAGCAGTCGTAGCGGGGGAGGCACAGATACGCAGTATTTT. J is TRBJ2-3 and V is TRBV6-1; 9 positions agree with TRBD2. Losses at the gene ends were 5 bases for V and 1 base for J; bases not matched to a gene: 4. This CDR3 region has 15 residues. Germline CDR1 MNHNS, CDR2 SASEGT.